The 8 T cell receptor beta chains presented below share a single source sample, sequenced in a study of human T cells and chemical hapten exposure. Extraction yielded total RNA from whole blood (unfractionated). Individual cDNA molecules in this library carried unique molecular identifiers. Via MiXCR, TCRdb re-called the reads, giving one row per CDR3 protein. The sample has around 120,000 distinct CDR3 sequences, approximately 9% seen once. Sequenced material: whole blood. These TCRs come from a human donor in good health. Some clones in this sample may be carry-over from other donors' samples.

The chain uses TRBV29-1 and TRBJ2-7; 8 nucleotides line up with TRBD2. Germline V gene data show CDR1 as SQVTM and CDR2 as ANQGSEA. J was trimmed by 2 bases and V by 6 bases; bases with no gene match: 15. The CDR3 is 16 residues long. In DNA, the CDR3 is TGCAGCGTCGGAGGATCGGCTAGCGGGCGAACCTACGAGCAGTACTTC. Amino acids: CSVGGSASGRTYEQYF.

The chain couples TRBV6-5 to TRBJ2-2, with TRBD2 matching over 13 bases. CDR1 and CDR2 (germline): MNHEY, SVGAGI. This CDR3 spans 18 amino acids. J gave up 3 bases and V 6 bases, and 10 bases lay outside the gene matches. The CDR3 reads CASSPGLAGEGDTGELFF. The CDR3 nucleotides read TGTGCCAGCAGCCCCGGACTAGCGGGAGAGGGGGACACCGGGGAGCTGTTTTTT.

This clonotype was recorded at least ten times. This chain joins TRBV7-2 and TRBJ1-4, with TRBD1 identical over 9 bases. Trimming removed 4 bases from V and 5 bases from J; junction bases left unmatched: 5. This CDR3 contains 15 residues. CDR1 and CDR2 (germline): SGHTA, FQGNSA. The CDR3: CASSYSGTGNEKLFF. For the CDR3, the DNA is TGTGCCAGCAGCTACTCCGGGACAGGGAATGAAAAACTGTTTTTT. Using reference TRBV7-2 and TRBJ1-4 for the parts outside the CDR3, the full variable domain is GAGVSQSPSNKVTEKGKDVELRCDPISGHTALYWYRQSLGQGLEFLIYFQGNSAPDKSGLPSDRFSAERTGGSVSTLTIQRTQQEDSAVYLCASSYSGTGNEKLFFGSGTQLSVL.

This clonotype was seen at least ten times. The chain has TRBV4-2 and TRBJ1-4; D is unresolved. Germline V gene lookup returns CDR1 LGHNA and CDR2 YNFKEQ. V shed 1 base and J shed 5 bases, with 11 bases lying between them. The CDR3 is made up of 15 amino acids. CDR3 DNA: TGTGCCAGCAGCCAAGCGGTTCCTTCCAATGAAAAACTGTTTTTT. It yields the protein CASSQAVPSNEKLFF.

A few counts support this clonotype. The chain carries TRBV29-1 and TRBJ2-7, with 8 positions matching TRBD1. The junction had 6 bases not matched to a gene; V was cut back by 6 bases and J by 2 bases. The CDR3 covers 13 residues. The germline CDR1 and CDR2 sequences are SQVTM and ANQGSEA. The CDR3 nucleotides are TGCAGCGTAAGACAGGGGACGGCCTACGAGCAGTACTTC. Translated, it gives CSVRQGTAYEQYF.

This chain connects TRBV10-3 to TRBJ2-1; 7 positions match TRBD1. CDR3 length: 18 residues. In germline, CDR1 is ENHRY, CDR2 SYGVKD. V lost 3 bases and J lost 0; bases outside the gene matches: 11. The CDR3 DNA reads as TGTGCCATCAGTGACCCCCGGGACAGTAGATTCTCCTACAATGAGCAGTTCTTC. As protein: CAISDPRDSRFSYNEQFF.

Many counts were recorded for this clonotype. The rearrangement links TRBV7-8 to TRBJ1-6; D is ambiguous. Germline values: CDR1 SGHVS, CDR2 FQNEAQ. CDR3 length: 14 residues. Trimming removed 1 base at V and 7 bases at J, with 8 bases between. The CDR3 DNA reads as TGTGCCAGCAGCTTAGGCGGCAGCAATTCACCCCTCCACTTT. Translated: CASSLGGSNSPLHF.

In this sample, this clonotype turned up many times. The chain carries TRBV27 and TRBJ2-6; TRBD1 agrees at 9 bases. The trim removed 6 bases at V and 4 bases at J, leaving 4 bases unmatched. The CDR3 consists of 15 residues. Germline V CDR1 and CDR2: MNHEY, SMNVEV (reference sequence). The CDR3 loop is CASRRTGAGANVLTF. DNA for the CDR3: TGTGCCAGCAGACGGACAGGGGCAGGGGCCAACGTCCTGACTTTC.